The text below deals with one T cell receptor (beta chain). What this receptor recognizes is not known. No much larger clone exists at a distance of one base, and base qualities are not known. The sample originates from a study of blood T cell repertoires in COVID-19 (dated by TCRdb to 2019 to 2021). At the level of the whole study: Samples covering the acute and convalescent phases of COVID-19 were provided by collaborators in the United States, Italy and Spain. The prospective study material was composed of cDNA or gDNA derived from T cells, B-cell-depleted T cells, or PBMCs. The samples were drawn from two sources: the first 160 participants of the ongoing ImmuneRACE study, and 1,254 subjects contributed by 6 global collaborators. The repertoires were released in a freely available public database meant as a resource for research on the immune response to SARS-CoV-2. A de-identified subject ID, COVID-19 status, age in years and sex were almost always included in the sample metadata. Where available, HLA class I and class II types were obtained from metadata supplied by the sample provider rather than from assay-based typing. Subjects who had been exposed to COVID-19, were actively infected with it, or had recovered from it provided the deeply sampled blood TCRbeta repertoires that made up the dataset. What the work shows at the level of the full study, not this receptor alone: The amount of clinical and demographic metadata varied by source and participant and was provided uncurated.

The immunoSEQ Assay, a bias-controlled multiplex PCR, was used to amplify TCRbeta CDR3 regions from genomic DNA. The paper's data handling went like this. The number of nucleated cells in each sample was estimated by amplification of reference gene primers within the assay. Sequence reads were collapsed and filtered to measure the absolute abundance of every unique TCRbeta CDR3 rearrangement. For each sample, productive Simpson clonality was calculated by taking the square root of Simpson's diversity index across productive rearrangements. In TCRdb, the immuneACCESS table is reduced to in-frame sequences with V and J assigned. These tables do not hold every clone; where another copy was compared, an unresolved V gene accounts for under half, and the others remain unexplained. V and J calls and clone size are those listed in that table; D and trimming were worked out from the DNA. This sample comprises under 300,000 clones, around 86% of them detected only once. The top ten clonotypes cover 5.5% to 7.5% of the sample.

Each collaborating institution followed its own protocols to collect whole blood in K2EDTA tubes. For TCRbeta analysis, collaborators shipped samples in one of three forms: frozen whole blood, isolated PBMCs, or DNA extracted from either of those sample types. The TCR originated in a woman aged 70-85 years with active or convalescent COVID-19. Material for sequencing was peripheral blood.

The CDR3 protein: CASSSALQGGAFF. The nucleotides read TGTGCCAGCAGCTCGGCCTTACAGGGGGGAGCTTTCTTT. Here the chain combines TRBV7-3 and TRBJ1-1, with 8 middle bases fitting TRBD1. From the cysteine up to the phenylalanine, the CDR3 has a length of 13 residues. Just the 39-base CDR3 DNA is kept, in frame starting at base 1. Trimming leaves V shorter by 4 bases and J shorter by 10 bases, with the junction holding 8 bases beyond the gene matches. From a lookup of the germline V gene, CDR1 and CDR2 are SGHTA and FQGTGA.